These T cell receptor beta chains were read from a single sample in a study of blood T cells in healthy people across ages. TCRdb re-derived calls from the 5' RACE reads in MiXCR, one entry per CDR3 protein. The profile shows under 2 million distinct CDR3 sequences, about 35% of them singletons. Sequenced: blood. Receptors originate from a woman aged 25-40 years in good health. Both conserved end residues are part of each CDR3. Each record gives: V gene, clone size, J gene, D gene, CDR3 DNA, CDR3 protein. D genes are given only for firm matches. Clone size is shown for a subset of rows, as once, few, many or a class of expanded clone.

V gene: TRBV2; clone size: -; J gene: TRBJ2-1; D gene: TRBD2; CDR3 DNA: TGTGCCAGCAGTGAAAGTCGAGCGGGAGGGGGCTACAATGAGCAGTTCTTC; CDR3 protein: CASSESRAGGGYNEQFF
V gene: TRBV20-1; clone size: many; J gene: TRBJ2-1; D gene: -; CDR3 DNA: TGCAGTGCTAGAGATCCCCAGCATGAGCAGTTCTTC; CDR3 protein: CSARDPQHEQFF
V gene: TRBV9; clone size: -; J gene: TRBJ2-3; D gene: -; CDR3 DNA: TGTGCCAGCAGCGTAGTAAGTTTCACAGATACGCAGTATTTT; CDR3 protein: CASSVVSFTDTQYF
V gene: TRBV20-1; clone size: -; J gene: TRBJ2-1; D gene: TRBD2; CDR3 DNA: TGCAGTGCTAGAGATCGGACGGGAGGCTCCTACAATGAGCAGTTCTTC; CDR3 protein: CSARDRTGGSYNEQFF
V gene: TRBV6-5; clone size: many; J gene: TRBJ2-5; D gene: -; CDR3 DNA: TGTGCCAGCCGGAGTCTGGGAGCGAAGCAAGAGACCCAGTACTTC; CDR3 protein: CASRSLGAKQETQYF
V gene: TRBV5-6; clone size: -; J gene: TRBJ2-1; D gene: -; CDR3 DNA: TGTGCCAGCAGCGGAGGGTGGGATAATGAGCAGTTCTTC; CDR3 protein: CASSGGWDNEQFF
V gene: TRBV20-1; clone size: -; J gene: TRBJ2-1; D gene: TRBD2; CDR3 DNA: TGCAGTGCACCCGCGGGGGGCGGGGTGAATGAGCAGTTCTTC; CDR3 protein: CSAPAGGGVNEQFF
V gene: TRBV7-2; clone size: few; J gene: TRBJ2-1; D gene: -; CDR3 DNA: TGTGCCAGCAGATCTAGGGGTACGTCCTACAATGAGCAGTTCTTC; CDR3 protein: CASRSRGTSYNEQFF
V gene: TRBV15; clone size: few; J gene: TRBJ2-7; D gene: TRBD2; CDR3 DNA: TGTGCCACCAGCAGAGATCAAGCGGGGGGAATATCCTACGAGCAGTACTTC; CDR3 protein: CATSRDQAGGISYEQYF
V gene: TRBV11-2; clone size: few; J gene: TRBJ2-1; D gene: -; CDR3 DNA: TGTGCCAGCAGCTCCCCCTCAGGACTACCTTACAATGAGCAGTTCTTC; CDR3 protein: CASSSPSGLPYNEQFF
V gene: TRBV12-3/TRBV12-4; clone size: once; J gene: TRBJ2-2; D gene: TRBD1; CDR3 DNA: TGTGCCAACAGTCCGGGACAGGGAAACACCGGGGAGCTGTTTTTT; CDR3 protein: CANSPGQGNTGELFF
V gene: TRBV3-1; clone size: -; J gene: TRBJ2-1; D gene: -; CDR3 DNA: TGTGCCAGCAGCCAAAGGGTTCGGAGCAATGAGCAGTTCTTC; CDR3 protein: CASSQRVRSNEQFF
V gene: TRBV2; clone size: -; J gene: TRBJ1-5; D gene: -; CDR3 DNA: TGTGCCAGCAGTCCGGCTGGGGGCTCGGATCAGCCCCAGCATTTT; CDR3 protein: CASSPAGGSDQPQHF
V gene: TRBV2; clone size: -; J gene: TRBJ2-5; D gene: TRBD2; CDR3 DNA: TGTGCCAGCTTTAGCGGGGGGTACCAAGAGACCCAGTACTTC; CDR3 protein: CASFSGGYQETQYF
V gene: TRBV20-1; clone size: -; J gene: TRBJ1-1; D gene: -; CDR3 DNA: TGCAGTGCTAGACTTCGGCTAGTCCCTCTTCCGAACACTGAAGCTTTCTTT; CDR3 protein: CSARLRLVPLPNTEAFF
V gene: TRBV20-1; clone size: once; J gene: TRBJ2-1; D gene: TRBD2; CDR3 DNA: TGCAGTGCTAGACCCGGGACTAGCGGGAAAAATGAGCAGTTCTTC; CDR3 protein: CSARPGTSGKNEQFF
V gene: TRBV6-5; clone size: -; J gene: TRBJ1-2; D gene: TRBD1; CDR3 DNA: TGTGCCAGCAGTGGCCTCAGGGACAGCTATGGCTACACCTTC; CDR3 protein: CASSGLRDSYGYTF
V gene: TRBV27; clone size: -; J gene: TRBJ2-3; D gene: TRBD1; CDR3 DNA: TGTGCCAGCAGTCCCCAGGACAGGCCAGATACGCAGTATTTT; CDR3 protein: CASSPQDRPDTQYF
V gene: TRBV4-1; clone size: many; J gene: TRBJ2-5; D gene: -; CDR3 DNA: TGCGCCAGCAGCCAAGATTCGAAAATCACCGAGACCCAGTACTTC; CDR3 protein: CASSQDSKITETQYF
V gene: TRBV6-6; clone size: -; J gene: TRBJ1-1; D gene: -; CDR3 DNA: TGTGCGAGTCGGGGGGGTCGTGTGAACACTGAAGCTTTCTTT; CDR3 protein: CASRGGRVNTEAFF
V gene: TRBV20-1; clone size: few; J gene: TRBJ2-1; D gene: -; CDR3 DNA: TGCAGTGCCGTGAAGGGTATCCTCGGGAATGAGCAGTTCTTC; CDR3 protein: CSAVKGILGNEQFF
V gene: TRBV9; clone size: -; J gene: TRBJ1-2; D gene: TRBD1; CDR3 DNA: TGTGCCAGCAGCCTTGGAGGGACAGATAACTATGGCTACACCTTC; CDR3 protein: CASSLGGTDNYGYTF
V gene: TRBV3-1; clone size: -; J gene: TRBJ2-4; D gene: -; CDR3 DNA: TGTGCCAGCAGCCAAGCGCGATACGAGCGGTACTTC; CDR3 protein: CASSQARYERYF
V gene: TRBV7-2; clone size: -; J gene: TRBJ2-1; D gene: -; CDR3 DNA: TGTGCCAGCAGCTCTTTCACGGCGGCCGAGCAGTTCTTC; CDR3 protein: CASSSFTAAEQFF
V gene: TRBV27; clone size: -; J gene: TRBJ1-1; D gene: -; CDR3 DNA: TGTGCCAGCAGTTTACCGGGGGGTGAAGCTTTCTTT; CDR3 protein: CASSLPGGEAFF
V gene: TRBV6-2/TRBV6-3; clone size: -; J gene: TRBJ2-7; D gene: -; CDR3 DNA: TGTGCCAGCAAGGGGAGAGGGGCCTACGAGCAGTACTTC; CDR3 protein: CASKGRGAYEQYF
V gene: TRBV7-3; clone size: -; J gene: TRBJ1-4; D gene: -; CDR3 DNA: TGTGCCAGCGGCTTAAGGATTAGGGCAGCTTGGGAAAAACTGTTTTTT; CDR3 protein: CASGLRIRAAWEKLFF
V gene: TRBV5-4; clone size: -; J gene: TRBJ2-5; D gene: -; CDR3 DNA: TGTGCCAGCAGCTCCCGGGACTCGCTTGGGGAGACCCAGTACTTC; CDR3 protein: CASSSRDSLGETQYF